In its sample, the clone carrying this TCR beta chain was seen many times. TCRdb analysed the 5' RACE reads with MiXCR anew, one entry per CDR3 protein. The data contain around 78,000 distinct CDR3 sequences, approximately 17% of them singletons. This entry is derived from a study of neurological immune-mediated disorders. V lost 6 bases to trimming and J lost 5 bases; unmatched junction nucleotides: 6. The length of the CDR3 is 16 residues. CDR1 is SGHAT, CDR2 FQNNGV, per germline. Source material: PBMCs. The rearrangement joins TRBV11-2 to TRBJ2-3; 15 positions match TRBD2. The clonotype comes from a woman aged 40 to 50 in good health. The CDR3 loop is CASRLGTSGGRDTQYF. CDR3 nucleotides: TGTGCCAGCAGACTTGGGACTAGCGGGGGGAGAGATACGCAGTATTTT. Together with reference TRBV11-2 and TRBJ2-3, the CDR3 gives the full variable domain: EAGVAQSPRYKIIEKRQSVAFWCNPISGHATLYWYQQILGQGPKLLIQFQNNGVVDDSQLPKDRFSAERLKGVDSTLKIQPAKLEDSAVYLCASRLGTSGGRDTQYFGPGTRLTVL.